Sequencing of this TCR beta chain was carried out in a study of blood T cell repertoires in COVID-19. Study as a whole: From the United States, Italy and Spain came samples of acute and convalescent COVID-19. T cells, B-cell-depleted T cells, or PBMCs supplied cDNA or gDNA.

In the original analysis: Researchers report that nucleated cell counts were estimated from reference gene primer amplification. This table comes from immunoSEQ multiplex PCR, and its TCRdb copy is limited to in-frame clones, with some not included. V, J and clone size are those of that table, while D and trimming were read from the DNA. Of around 310,000 clones in the sample, 75% to 95% are singletons; the top ten hold roughly 7%. This CDR3 comprises 13 residues. Deletions cut 6 bases from V and 2 bases from J, with 11 bases between. The Seattle site enrolled patients during active infection and followed them longitudinally.

The sequencing input was peripheral blood. The TCR originated in a woman aged 25 to 39 with COVID-19, enrolled during active disease. The chain joins TRBV12-3 or TRBV12-4 to TRBJ2-7; TRBD2 might be the D (5 bases). CDR3 nucleotide sequence: TGTGCCAGCAGACCCCAGAGGGCCTACGAGCAGTACTTC. This sequence encodes CASRPQRAYEQYF.